This section outlines one T cell receptor (beta chain) sequence together with its context. Its antigen has not been determined. The sample holds no much larger clone one base away, and base qualities are not on file. The germline V gene provides CDR1 ENHRY and CDR2 SYGVKD. V is clipped by 6 bases and J by 4 bases, and the sequence between their germline boundaries is 14 bases long. Including cysteine and phenylalanine, the CDR3 has 14 amino acids. Only the CDR3 DNA stays, 42 bases, in frame from base 1. The source of the sample is a study of blood T cells in healthy people across ages (dated by TCRdb to 2013 to 2016). About the investigation overall: In model experiments, template switching captured roughly one uniquely barcoded TCR beta cDNA molecule for every two T cells. The study measured age-related changes in TCR beta repertoire diversity using deep sequencing normalized with unique cDNA molecular identifiers. The donors were split into four age groups: young (average 16 years), middle-aged (39), aged (more than 60) and long-lived (approximately 80). To avoid experimental bias, donors of different ages were randomly spread across the sequencing lanes. The study analyzed two additional independent replicas of 1 million unique cDNA reads from the same blood draw for two donors, one aged 18 to 30 and one aged 80 or older. General conclusions and limits of the study: Because profiling used bulk unsorted PBMCs, naive and antigen-experienced compartments could not be compared conclusively. Because donor CMV infection status was unknown, age-related changes in expanded clonotypes were potentially confounded. Compared with the aged group, the long-lived group had more naive CD4+ T cells, fewer expanded clones and increased TCR diversity, suggesting age selection. Observed TCR beta diversity per million T cells fell roughly linearly with age, and a significant reduction was already apparent by age around 36. There was a strong correlation between observed TCR beta diversity and the percentage of naive T cells measured by flow cytometry. Estimates of total diversity from one million sequenced T cells were regarded as lower bounds and underestimates.

Libraries were constructed by 5' RACE. TCRdb shows the sequencer as Illumina HiSeq 2500. The second PCR ran for roughly 7 to 11 cycles and used a J-beta primer mix along with a sample-barcoded 5' primer. A unique molecular identifier was introduced onto each TCR beta cDNA molecule by a template-switch 5' adaptor carrying 12 random nucleotides. Each sample yielded at least 2.5 million CDR3-containing paired-end reads. First-strand cDNA synthesis was performed from all RNA using the Mint cDNA synthesis kit, with priming by a TRBC-specific oligonucleotide. Following uracil-DNA glycosylase treatment, a first 18-cycle PCR with universal primers M1SS and BC2_uni_R was performed on all cDNA. For the original study's pipeline: Normalization of each sample was performed by random selection of 1 million high-quality reads, each carrying a distinct molecular identifier. Instead of being binned into consensus sequences, reads that shared molecular identifiers were thrown out. CDR3 identification, clonotype clustering and error correction used MiTCR with a Q25 quality threshold and the strictest error-elimination algorithm. A nonparametric unseen species model using Euler transformation provided a lower-bound estimate of total TCR beta diversity. The public reads were reprocessed in TCRdb via fastp at Q25 and MiXCR, keeping in-frame beta chains. Records with the same CDR3 protein are collapsed into one entry carrying the most frequent genes and DNA. TCRdb assigned the V and J calls; the authors' analysis was not used. The sample table lists about 1.8 million distinct CDR3 sequences, about 50% of them with a count of one. Together, the top ten hold roughly 2% of the sample.

The donors were roughly 39 Caucasian individuals from Russia, aged roughly 6 to 90 years, who were systemically healthy. Around 10 milliliters of peripheral blood were collected from each donor into EDTA-treated Vacutainer tubes. Ficoll-Paque density-gradient centrifugation was used to isolate PBMCs, with at least 6 million per sample. Trizol reagent was used to extract total RNA from PBMCs, with at least 5.5 micrograms per sample. For every donor, an aliquot of PBMCs went through flow cytometry to measure the percentages of naive CD45RAhigh/CD27high T cells. The sample comprised blood. The sequence links TRBV10-3 to TRBJ2-3; the D element might be TRBD1 or TRBD2, as each aligns at 5 bases. This TCR derives from a woman aged 40 to 50 in good health. The nucleotide sequence reads TGTGCCATCAGCGGGACCCAAGAGGCAGATACGCAGTATTTT. Its translation is CAISGTQEADTQYF.